Below are 2 T cell receptor beta chains sequenced from a single sample in a study of blood T cell repertoires in COVID-19. The table came from immunoSEQ multiplex PCR; TCRdb's copy has only in-frame clones and leaves some out. The data hold about 440,000 clones, with 70% to 90% observed a single time. The sample was PBMCs or T cells enriched from blood (not recorded which). Receptors originate from a young woman with acute COVID-19.

This clone came up once. V usage is TRBV30 and J usage is TRBJ1-1; 8 bases match TRBD1. V dropped 0 bases and J dropped 0; count of bases not matched to a gene: 9. CDR1 and CDR2 (germline): GTSNPN, SVGIG (reference sequence). This CDR3 contains 17 residues. The CDR3 DNA reads TGTGCCTGGAGTGTATTATCAACAGGGGGTTTGAACACTGAAGCTTTCTTT. Its protein product is CAWSVLSTGGLNTEAFF.

At least ten counts were recorded for this clone. This rearrangement joins TRBV3-1 (or the pseudogene TRBV3-2) to TRBJ1-2; tentative D call: TRBD1 (5 bases). Germline lookup yields CDR1 LGHDT and CDR2 YNNKEL (reference sequence). The CDR3 sequence is 17 residues long. Trimming took 0 bases from V and 0 from J, leaving 14 bases between them. The CDR3 nucleotides are TGTGCCAGCAGCCAAGATTCGTGCTACAGGACTAACTATGGCTACACCTTC. It yields the protein CASSQDSCYRTNYGYTF.